The 13 T cell receptor beta chains below come from one sample, sequenced in a study of OX40 agonist ivuxolimab in advanced cancers. Generated by immunoSEQ multiplex PCR, the TCRdb table keeps only in-frame clones and is missing some. The sample gives about 150,000 clones, about 92% of which show up once; under 1.3% is in the top ten. This specimen consisted of CD4+ or CD8+ T cells sorted from blood, obtained in a trial of the OX40 agonist ivuxolimab. The receptors shown here come from an adult with an advanced solid tumor such as melanoma, head and neck, liver or kidney cancer.

This clone has just one count. The chain combines TRBV7-3 with TRBJ2-5; 7 bases line up with TRBD2. This CDR3 is 16 amino acids long. J was trimmed by 1 base and V by 5 bases; bases with no gene match: 10. Looked up from germline, CDR1 is SGHTA and CDR2 is FQGTGA. CDR3 region: CASSTWGGSTQETQYF. For the CDR3, the DNA is TGTGCCAGCAGCACCTGGGGGGGGTCGACCCAAGAGACCCAGTACTTC.

The chain links TRBV28 to TRBJ1-2; D gene uncertain. Germline CDR1 is MDHEN and CDR2 is SYDVKM. V lost 1 base to trimming and J lost 2 bases, with 8 bases between them. This CDR3 comprises 14 residues. The CDR3 reads CASSLSDRNYGYTF. The CDR3 DNA is TGTGCCAGCAGTTTATCGGACCGGAACTATGGCTACACCTTC.

This clone was recorded a few times. The chain uses TRBV30 and TRBJ1-2, with 7 bases that match TRBD1. From germline, CDR1 is GTSNPN and CDR2 SVGIG (reference sequence). The CDR3 loop spans 13 amino acids. V trimming: 2 bases; J trimming: 6 bases; junction bases outside the gene matches: 6. CDR3 nucleotides: TGTGCCTGGAGTCAGACAGGGTCCCATGGCTACACCTTC. It yields the protein CAWSQTGSHGYTF.

The chain carries TRBV11-3 and TRBJ1-5; TRBD1 agrees at 9 bases. Trimming at V came to 3 bases and at J to 6 bases, leaving 3 bases not matched to a gene. Germline CDR1 and CDR2: SGHNT and YENEEA. The length of the CDR3 is 14 residues. The CDR3 DNA sequence: TGTGCCAGCAGCTTCCGACAGGGGGTTCAGCCCCAGCATTTT. Its translation is CASSFRQGVQPQHF.

V usage is TRBV30 and J usage is TRBJ1-5, with D possibly TRBD1 on 5 matching bases. This CDR3 contains 17 residues. CDR1 and CDR2 (germline): GTSNPN, SVGIG (reference sequence). The ends were cut back, 0 bases at V and 4 bases at J, with 19 bases in the middle. The CDR3 sequence: CAWSVRGGTRVNQPQHF. The CDR3 coding sequence is TGTGCCTGGAGTGTACGCGGGGGAACACGGGTAAATCAGCCCCAGCATTTT.

The CDR3 here is CASSDGAGGTQYF. The CDR3 DNA follows: TGTGCCAGCAGTGACGGGGCCGGGGGGACCCAGTACTTC. This chain links TRBV6-4 with TRBJ2-5; D possibly corresponds to TRBD2 (6 bases). CDR1 and CDR2 (germline): MRHNA, SNTAGT. The germline V and J ends were trimmed by 2 bases and 7 bases, with 11 bases remaining between them. The CDR3 totals 13 residues.

V and J are TRBV5-4 and TRBJ2-7, with D perhaps TRBD1 or TRBD2 (5 bases each). This CDR3 has 14 residues. The V end was cut by 2 bases, the J end by 7 bases, with 16 bases between. Germline V lookup: CDR1 SGHNT, CDR2 YYREEE (reference sequence). This CDR3 is CASSFVGTLSEQYF. The CDR3, as DNA: TGTGCCAGCAGCTTTGTTGGGACCCTGAGTGAGCAGTACTTC.

The rearrangement links TRBV27 to TRBJ2-7; D gene unclear. The germline CDR1 and CDR2 sequences are MNHEY and SMNVEV (reference sequence). CDR3 length equals 14 residues. V lost 2 bases to trimming and J lost 2 bases, with 10 bases between them. CDR3 sequence: CASSLRLHPYEQYF. CDR3 DNA sequence: TGTGCCAGCAGTTTACGGCTCCACCCCTACGAGCAGTACTTC.

This clone was observed a handful of times. The V and J genes are TRBV19 and TRBJ1-5; TRBD1 aligns across 9 bases. This CDR3 region has 15 residues. Germline loops: CDR1 LNHDA, CDR2 SQIVND (reference sequence). Trimming took 6 bases from V and 2 from J; bases not matched to a gene: 5. This CDR3 reads CASSTGGDRNQPQHF. The CDR3, as DNA: TGTGCCAGTAGCACAGGGGGCGACCGCAATCAGCCCCAGCATTTT. The complete variable domain, with remaining parts taken from reference TRBV19 and TRBJ1-5, reads DGGITQSPKYLFRKEGQNVTLSCEQNLNHDAMYWYRQDPGQGLRLIYYSQIVNDFQKGDIAEGYSVSREKKESFPLTVTSAQKNPTAFYLCASSTGGDRNQPQHFGDGTRLSIL.

The chain recombines TRBV21-1 with TRBJ1-1; TRBD1, as called in the table, went unchecked against the DNA. TRBV21-1 is a listed pseudogene. CDR3 size: 20 residues. CDR3 loop: CASSAHLPGQGVGLDTEAFF. The CDR3 DNA reads as TGTGCCAGCAGCGCACACTTACCGGGACAGGGGGTAGGTTTGGACACTGAAGCTTTCTTT.

V and J are TRBV5-1 and TRBJ2-5; 9 positions match TRBD2. This CDR3 spans 16 amino acids. Germline lookup yields CDR1 SGHRS and CDR2 YFSETQ. The junction had 9 bases not matched to a gene; V was cut back by 4 bases and J by 2 bases. CDR3 protein: CASSQNRAGGQETQYF. The CDR3 DNA sequence: TGCGCCAGCAGCCAGAACAGGGCGGGGGGGCAAGAGACCCAGTACTTC.

This chain links TRBV2 with TRBJ2-2; no clear D. The V end was cut by 5 bases, the J end by 2 bases, with 9 bases between. The CDR3 is 14 residues long. Germline V gene data show CDR1 as SNHLY and CDR2 as FYNNEI. DNA for the CDR3: TGTGCCAGCAGTACTTACAGAAACACCGGGGAGCTGTTTTTT. As protein: CASSTYRNTGELFF.

The rearrangement joins TRBV2 to TRBJ1-5, with D unresolved. Trimming took off 3 bases at V and 4 bases at J, with 10 bases between the two ends. The CDR3 runs 14 residues. In germline, CDR1 is SNHLY, CDR2 FYNNEI. The CDR3 sequence: CASSDVARNQPQHF. CDR3 DNA sequence: TGTGCCAGCAGTGATGTAGCAAGAAATCAGCCCCAGCATTTT.